Below are 20 T cell receptor beta chains sequenced from a single sample in a study of identical twins. TCRdb passed the 5' RACE reads through MiXCR, listing each CDR3 protein once. The table records 1.5 million to 2 million distinct CDR3 sequences, around a third of them present only once. Specimen: cord blood. The receptors were sampled from a newborn girl in good health.

This clonotype was counted only a few times. The chain has TRBV5-1 and TRBJ1-1; D gene uncertain. The V end was cut by 4 bases, the J end by 10 bases, with 11 bases between. Germline assignment: CDR1 SGHRS and CDR2 YFSETQ. This CDR3 has 11 amino acids. The CDR3 spells CASSAVGRAFF. Written as DNA, the CDR3 is TGCGCCAGCAGCGCGGTAGGGCGAGCTTTCTTT.

Only a few counts were recorded for this clonotype. V gene TRBV25-1 combines with J gene TRBJ1-4; 8 bases match TRBD1. This CDR3 contains 16 residues. Trimming cost V 7 bases and J 6 bases; bases outside gene matches: 13. Germline loops: CDR1 MGHDK, CDR2 SYGVNS. Here the CDR3 DNA reads TGTGCCAGCACCGGGGCGTCCGGACAGGGATATGAAAAACTGTTTTTT. Translated, it gives CASTGASGQGYEKLFF. The whole variable domain, remainder taken from reference TRBV25-1 and TRBJ1-4, is EADIYQTPRYLVIGTGKKITLECSQTMGHDKMYWYQQDPGMELHLIHYSYGVNSTEKGDLSSESTVSRIRTEHFPLTLESARPSHTSQYLCASTGASGQGYEKLFFGSGTQLSVL.

CDR3 protein: CASSQEPGQGGTDTQYF. CDR3 nucleotide sequence: TGCGCCAGCAGCCAAGAACCGGGACAGGGAGGCACAGATACGCAGTATTTT. The chain joins TRBV4-1 to TRBJ2-3; TRBD1 aligns across 9 bases. The CDR3 length is 17 residues. V lost 0 bases and J lost 1; bases outside the gene matches: 5. Germline CDR1 is MGHRA and CDR2 is YSYEKL.

This clonotype was detected only a few times. The chain links TRBV11-3 to TRBJ2-1; D not resolved. The CDR3 runs to 12 residues. V shed 2 bases and J shed 8 bases, with 7 bases lying between them. In germline, CDR1 is SGHNT, CDR2 YENEEA. The CDR3 bases are TGTGCCAGCAGCTTAAGCAACGATGAGCAGTTCTTC. Translated: CASSLSNDEQFF.

This clonotype has only a few counts. This chain uses TRBV6-5 with TRBJ1-1, with D uncertain. Between the trimmed V and J ends, which lost 7 bases and 2 bases, there was a span of 11 bases. Germline lookup yields CDR1 MNHEY and CDR2 SVGAGI. The CDR3 runs 13 residues. DNA of the CDR3: TGTGCCAGCAAAGGCCTCTTAAACACTGAAGCTTTCTTT. This gives the protein CASKGLLNTEAFF.

V usage is TRBV5-1 and J usage is TRBJ2-7; unclear D gene. Germline assignment: CDR1 SGHRS and CDR2 YFSETQ. The length of the CDR3 is 14 residues. Trimming removed 7 bases from V and 3 bases from J, with 17 bases in between. CDR3 residues: CASQTWAMGYEQYF. CDR3 in DNA: TGCGCCAGCCAGACGTGGGCCATGGGCTACGAGCAGTACTTC.

The V gene is TRBV4-1, the J gene TRBJ2-4; D call uncertain. The ends were cut back, 3 bases at V and 9 bases at J, with 12 bases in the middle. This CDR3 region has 13 residues. CDR1 and CDR2 (germline): MGHRA, YSYEKL. The CDR3 sequence: CASSQLTDAIQYF. As DNA, the CDR3 is TGCGCCAGCAGCCAGCTTACAGACGCCATTCAGTACTTC.

This sequence joins TRBV4-2 and TRBJ1-1; 10 positions match TRBD1. The V gene's germline CDR1 is LGHNA and CDR2 YNFKEQ. V lost 1 base to trimming and J lost 0 bases; unmatched junction nucleotides: 5. The CDR3 length is 17 residues. The CDR3 region is CASSQVRTGGLNTEAFF. The CDR3 DNA sequence: TGTGCCAGCAGCCAAGTAAGGACAGGGGGGCTGAACACTGAAGCTTTCTTT.

This clonotype showed up just a few times. V and J are TRBV2 and TRBJ2-1; 10 positions match TRBD2. CDR1 and CDR2 (germline): SNHLY, FYNNEI. This CDR3 has 19 amino acids. V shed 2 bases and J 5 bases; nucleotides not matched to a gene: 15. For the CDR3, the DNA is TGTGCCAGCAGTGAATCTGGGACTAGCGCGCCTTCCTTCCACAATGAGCAGTTCTTC. It translates to CASSESGTSAPSFHNEQFF.

The chain has TRBV12-3 or TRBV12-4 and TRBJ2-7, with TRBD1 identical over 10 bases. The trim removed 6 bases at V and 2 bases at J, leaving 7 bases unmatched. The CDR3 is made up of 15 amino acids. CDR3 sequence (DNA): TGTGCCAGCAGCCGCCGGACAGGGGGTACCTACGAGCAGTACTTC. This codes for CASSRRTGGTYEQYF.

The rearrangement joins TRBV7-2 to TRBJ2-7, with TRBD2 matching over 11 bases. Germline CDR1 reads SGHTA; CDR2 reads FQGNSA. CDR3 length equals 15 residues. V trimming: 6 bases; J trimming: 6 bases; junction bases outside the gene matches: 10. The CDR3 here is CASRLTSGTPSEQYF. The CDR3 nucleotides are TGTGCCAGCAGGCTGACTAGCGGGACCCCCTCCGAGCAGTACTTC.

CDR3 in DNA: TGTGCCAGCAGTCTGACGTATCAGGGTAGAAGTGCCTACGAGCAGTACTTC. Translation: CASSLTYQGRSAYEQYF. The chain joins TRBV28 to TRBJ2-7, with TRBD1 as a possible D gene (5 bases). CDR1 and CDR2 from the germline V gene are MDHEN and SYDVKM. The CDR3 runs 17 residues. V was trimmed by 5 bases and J by 2 bases, leaving 22 bases between them. Supplemented by reference TRBV28 and TRBJ2-7, the full variable domain reads DVKVTQSSRYLVKRTGEKVFLECVQDMDHENMFWYRQDPGLGLRLIYFSYDVKMKEKGDIPEGYSVSREKKERFSLILESASTNQTSMYLCASSLTYQGRSAYEQYFGPGTRLTVT.

The chain joins TRBV7-2 to TRBJ1-5; D unresolved. The germline CDR1 and CDR2 sequences are SGHTA and FQGNSA. The V end was cut by 5 bases, the J end by 1 base, with 12 bases between. This CDR3 is built from 15 residues. The CDR3 sequence: CASSPPASSNQPQHF. CDR3 nucleotide sequence: TGTGCCAGCAGCCCTCCGGCTTCCAGCAATCAGCCCCAGCATTTT. Variable domain in full (rest from reference TRBV7-2 and TRBJ1-5): GAGVSQSPSNKVTEKGKDVELRCDPISGHTALYWYRQSLGQGLEFLIYFQGNSAPDKSGLPSDRFSAERTGGSVSTLTIQRTQQEDSAVYLCASSPPASSNQPQHFGDGTRLSIL.

This chain links TRBV4-2 with TRBJ2-3; 8 nucleotides agree with TRBD2. CDR1 is LGHNA, CDR2 YNFKEQ, per germline. V lost 1 base to trimming and J lost 1 base; unmatched junction nucleotides: 7. This CDR3 is built from 17 residues. The CDR3 region has the DNA TGTGCCAGCAGCCAAGCTGGAACTAGCGGAGGCACAGATACGCAGTATTTT. Translating gives CASSQAGTSGGTDTQYF.

The chain is built from TRBV28 and TRBJ2-7; D is unclear. V was trimmed by 9 bases and J by 1 base, leaving 19 bases between them. The germline V gene has CDR1 MDHEN and CDR2 SYDVKM. The CDR3 is 15 residues long. CDR3: CASLGSVRSSYEQYF. CDR3 in DNA: TGTGCCAGTTTAGGGTCGGTGAGGAGTTCCTACGAGCAGTACTTC.

The chain employs TRBV12-3 or TRBV12-4 and TRBJ2-3, with 9 bases matching TRBD2. The CDR3 length is 14 residues. The trim removed 8 bases at V and 5 bases at J, leaving 8 bases unmatched. The CDR3 DNA follows: TGTGCCAGCTCCCTAGCGGGATTGTTAGATACGCAGTATTTT. Its protein product is CASSLAGLLDTQYF.

This clonotype turned up a few times. V is TRBV3-1 and J is TRBJ2-1; the match to TRBD2 covers 10 bases. V dropped 1 base and J dropped 0; count of bases not matched to a gene: 3. CDR1 is LGHDT and CDR2 is YNNKEL in the germline V gene (reference sequence). The CDR3 covers 17 residues. This CDR3 reads CASSQVWTSGSYNEQFF. The CDR3 coding sequence is TGTGCCAGCAGCCAAGTGTGGACTAGCGGCTCCTACAATGAGCAGTTCTTC.

This chain links TRBV20-1 with TRBJ2-2; a weak D match, TRBD1 (6 bases). Germline CDR1 and CDR2: DFQATT and SNEGSKA (reference sequence). The CDR3 length is 14 residues. With 6 bases removed from V and 0 bases from J, the gap between germline ends came to 11 bases. Written as DNA, the CDR3 is TGCAGTGCGGGGAGACAGGCGAACACCGGGGAGCTGTTTTTT. Translation: CSAGRQANTGELFF.

This chain joins TRBV5-1 and TRBJ2-1; 8 bases are a match to TRBD2. There are 16 residues in the CDR3. J gave up 4 bases and V 0 bases, and 6 bases lay outside the gene matches. Germline CDR1 SGHRS, CDR2 YFSETQ. This CDR3 is CASSLVPGGAYNEQFF. The CDR3 DNA follows: TGCGCCAGCAGCTTGGTCCCGGGGGGGGCATACAATGAGCAGTTCTTC.

This clonotype has at least ten counts. DNA for the CDR3: TGTGCCACCAGAAACCTAGCGGGTAAGACCCACAATGAGCAGTTCTTC. This encodes CATRNLAGKTHNEQFF. The chain links TRBV24-1 to TRBJ2-1; 8 nucleotides agree with TRBD2. Germline V gives CDR1 KGHDR, CDR2 SFDVKD. There are 16 residues in the CDR3. V gave up 7 bases and J gave up 5 bases; unmatched junction bases: 12.